These 18 T cell receptor beta chains originate from one sample sequenced in a study of T cells in Graves' hyperthyroidism and ophthalmopathy. Template material for amplifying TCR beta CDR3 regions consisted of RNA transcripts. In the first-round RT-PCR of the TCR CDR3, the HTBI primer set was used. TCRdb fed the multiplex PCR reads into MiXCR, producing one record per CDR3 protein. The repertoire includes around 480,000 distinct CDR3 sequences, about 15% of them detected once, and around 17% sits in the top ten. Source material: blood. The receptors here all came from a woman between 18 and 29 years old with Graves' hyperthyroidism.

This clonotype was seen many times. The chain couples TRBV6-2 or TRBV6-3 to TRBJ2-3; the match to TRBD2 covers 12 bases. V trimming: 6 bases; J trimming: 6 bases; junction bases outside the gene matches: 7. CDR1 MNHEY and CDR2 SVGEGT come from the germline V gene. The CDR3 runs to 15 residues. The CDR3 loop is CASSETSGGFDTQYF. The CDR3 DNA reads TGTGCCAGCAGCGAGACTAGCGGGGGCTTCGATACGCAGTATTTT.

DNA for the CDR3: TGTGCCAGCAGCCAAGATCGGATGAGGGGACTGATTCGCAGCGCTGAAGCTTTCTTT. It translates to CASSQDRMRGLIRSAEAFF. The chain combines TRBV14 with TRBJ1-1, with a weak D call TRBD1 (5 bases). The CDR3 consists of 19 residues. Germline-derived CDR1 and CDR2 are SGHDN and FVKESK. Trimming took 0 bases from V and 6 from J, leaving 26 bases between them.

This clonotype came up a few times. The J gene is TRBJ2-1, the V gene TRBV3-1; D is uncertain. The V gene lost 1 base and the J gene lost 3 bases, with 13 bases spanning the gap. From germline, CDR1 is LGHDT and CDR2 YNNKEL (reference sequence). This CDR3 comprises 16 residues. Here the CDR3 reads CASSQGTSPYYNEQFF. The CDR3 region has the DNA TGTGCCAGCAGCCAAGGGACCTCCCCTTACTACAATGAGCAGTTCTTC.

This chain uses TRBV5-1 with TRBJ2-2; perhaps D is TRBD1 or TRBD2 (5 bases each). The CDR3 consists of 15 residues. The V gene's germline CDR1 is SGHRS and CDR2 YFSETQ. Trimming shortened V by 4 bases and J by 6 bases, and 16 bases separated the two germline ends. The CDR3 DNA reads as TGCGCCAGCAGCCCCGACTATCGGGACGCCGGGGAGCTGTTTTTT. It is translated as CASSPDYRDAGELFF. Full variable domain (rest looked up from reference TRBV5-1 and TRBJ2-2): KAGVTQTPRYLIKTRGQQVTLSCSPISGHRSVSWYQQTPGQGLQFLFEYFSETQRNKGNFPGRFSGRQFSNSRSEMNVSTLELGDSALYLCASSPDYRDAGELFFGEGSRLTVL.

This clonotype was observed a handful of times. The chain combines TRBV6-2 or TRBV6-3 with TRBJ1-1; a possible D gene is TRBD1 (6 bases). Germline V lookup: CDR1 MNHEY, CDR2 SVGEGT. Trimming removed 6 bases at V and 4 bases at J, with 18 bases between. This CDR3 region has 15 residues. CDR3 sequence (DNA): TGTGCCAGCAGCAGGGGCGACGCGGCCGGCACTGAAGCTTTCTTT. This codes for CASSRGDAAGTEAFF.

The V call is TRBV6-1, the J call TRBJ1-2; D is unresolved. The germline V gene has CDR1 MNHNS and CDR2 SASEGT. This CDR3 region has 13 residues. V was shortened by 10 bases and J by 7 bases, with 19 bases between the two germline ends. The CDR3 sequence: CATLSRSSGGYTF. CDR3 DNA sequence: TGTGCCACCCTTTCGCGATCTTCTGGTGGCTACACCTTC.

The V gene is TRBV11-3, the J gene TRBJ2-4; tentatively, D is TRBD1 (6 bases). There are 15 residues in the CDR3. CDR1 SGHNT and CDR2 YENEEA come from the germline V gene. The V end was cut by 5 bases, the J end by 6 bases, with 17 bases between. In DNA, the CDR3 is TGTGCCAGCAGCCCAGGGGTTGGGCAGTTAAACATTCAGTACTTC. Translated, it gives CASSPGVGQLNIQYF.

The V call is TRBV27, the J call TRBJ1-1; D perhaps matches TRBD1 (5 bases). V gave up 4 bases and J gave up 10 bases, with 19 bases separating them. CDR3 size: 14 residues. In germline, CDR1 is MNHEY, CDR2 SMNVEV (reference sequence). The CDR3 DNA is TGTGCCAGCAGTTGGAAGGGGACCACATGGGGAGCTTTCTTT. This codes for CASSWKGTTWGAFF.

This clonotype has at least ten counts. The V call is TRBV5-1, the J call TRBJ1-2; TRBD1 aligns across 8 bases. The germline V gene has CDR1 SGHRS and CDR2 YFSETQ. The CDR3 contains 15 residues. With V trimmed by 4 bases and J by 4 bases, 9 bases remained unmatched. The CDR3 DNA reads as TGCGCCAGCAGCCCCGGACAGGGTTCGGCCTATGGCTACACCTTC. This translates into CASSPGQGSAYGYTF.

This clonotype was detected ten times or more. The chain is built from TRBV11-3 and TRBJ2-5; D gene ambiguous. V lost 6 bases and J lost 2, with 16 bases in between. This CDR3 region has 15 residues. The germline V gene encodes CDR1 SGHNT and CDR2 YENEEA. In DNA, the CDR3 is TGTGCCAGCAGTAAAGGTGGTCTGCAGCAAGAGACCCAGTACTTC. Protein product: CASSKGGLQQETQYF.

This chain uses TRBV20-1 with TRBJ2-1; no reliable D call. Per germline, CDR1 DFQATT and CDR2 SNEGSKA (reference sequence). Trimming shortened V by 0 bases and J by 4 bases, and 7 bases separated the two germline ends. This CDR3 comprises 13 residues. This CDR3 is CSARDRQYNEQFF. The CDR3 DNA reads TGCAGTGCTAGAGATCGTCAGTACAATGAGCAGTTCTTC.

This clonotype was detected many times. This chain connects TRBV19 to TRBJ1-2, with D unresolved. V shed 7 bases and J shed 3 bases, with 21 bases lying between them. The CDR3 consists of 16 residues. Germline assignment: CDR1 LNHDA and CDR2 SQIVND (reference sequence). As DNA, the CDR3 is TGTGCCAGTACCAGTAGGACTGACCGTCCTTACTATGGCTACACCTTC. The encoded protein is CASTSRTDRPYYGYTF.

Concerning this clonotype: This sequence may be a read error, since a much larger clone differs from it by one base. The CDR3 spells CASRPQGSEAFF. The CDR3 DNA is TGTGCCAGCAGGCCACAGGGATCTGAAGCTTTCTTT. V gene TRBV7-2 combines with J gene TRBJ1-1; possible D gene TRBD1, 6 bases. Germline-derived CDR1 and CDR2 are SGHTA and FQGNSA. This CDR3 region has 12 residues. Trimming removed 6 bases at V and 6 bases at J, with 11 bases between.

This clonotype has just a few counts. The rearrangement uses TRBV9 and TRBJ1-2, with D uncertain. The CDR3 is 12 amino acids. The V and J ends lost 3 bases and 8 bases respectively, with 11 bases between them. CDR1 is SGDLS and CDR2 is YYNGEE in the germline V gene. The CDR3 here is CASSATIQGYTF. DNA for the CDR3: TGTGCCAGCAGCGCTACTATTCAAGGCTACACCTTC.

This clonotype was detected many times. A junction boundary mismatches the germline segment, possibly from a read error. The J gene is TRBJ2-7, the V gene TRBV30; TRBD1 matches at 8 bases. The germline V gene encodes CDR1 GTSNPN and CDR2 SVGIG (reference sequence). The CDR3 covers 14 residues. The CDR3 reads CAWRVRQGAGEQYF. CDR3 sequence (DNA): TGTGCCTGGCGTGTAAGGCAGGGGGCAGGGGAGCAGTACTTC.

There are a few counts of this clonotype. V usage is TRBV6-5 and J usage is TRBJ1-2, with D maybe TRBD1 (5 bases). Germline loops: CDR1 MNHEY, CDR2 SVGAGI. V gave up 2 bases and J gave up 4 bases, with 8 bases separating them. The CDR3 has 13 residues. CDR3 coding DNA: TGTGCCAGCAGTTACGGACAAGTCTATGGCTACACCTTC. Translated: CASSYGQVYGYTF.

This clonotype showed up many times. The rearrangement uses TRBV9 and TRBJ1-1; the D is unclear. Trimming stripped 0 bases from V and 5 bases from J, with 11 bases between. This CDR3 has 14 residues. Germline V gene sequence: CDR1 SGDLS, CDR2 YYNGEE. This CDR3 reads CASSVDNDWTEAFF. The CDR3 DNA reads as TGTGCCAGCAGCGTAGATAATGATTGGACTGAAGCTTTCTTT.

This clonotype was counted many times. CDR3 nucleotides: TGTGCCAGCAGTGCTCGGGGGGGACTAGCGGGGACCGGGGAGCTGTTTTTT. Its translation: CASSARGGLAGTGELFF. This chain connects TRBV2 to TRBJ2-2; 13 bases match TRBD2. This CDR3 is built from 17 residues. CDR1 and CDR2 from the germline V gene are SNHLY and FYNNEI. Trimming took 4 bases from V and 5 from J; bases not matched to a gene: 7.